Given below is one TCR beta chain in context. The data are from a study of T cell changes during pregnancy in multiple sclerosis. This CDR3 comprises 14 residues. Germline V CDR1 and CDR2: SEHNR, FQNEAQ (reference sequence). With 7 bases clipped from V and 6 bases from J, the junction kept 8 bases outside the gene matches. Assay used: immunoSEQ multiplex PCR; TCRdb lists only in-frame clones, some missing. The profile shows around 10,000 clones, approximately 86% of them singletons. J is TRBJ1-5 and V is TRBV7-9, with TRBD1 matching 8 bases. This sequence was found in a female donor in good health, enrolled as a control in a pregnancy study. The source material was CD8+ T cells from peripheral blood mononuclear cells, sampled in the third trimester of pregnancy. CDR3 loop: CASTPTGAGQPQHF. Here the CDR3 DNA reads TGTGCCAGCACCCCGACAGGGGCAGGTCAGCCCCAGCATTTT.